Listed below are T cell receptor beta chains from one sample, sequenced in a study of blood T cell repertoires in COVID-19. Some clones are missing from TCRdb's copy, which holds only in-frame ones; the method was immunoSEQ multiplex PCR. The profile shows a few hundred thousand clones, more than 75% of them singletons. Sequenced: peripheral blood. Every receptor here comes from a human donor with acute or convalescent COVID-19. The donor label of this sample is uncertain. CDR3s include the opening cysteine and the closing phenylalanine or tryptophan. Fields, in order: J gene, clone size, V gene, D gene, CDR3 protein, CDR3 DNA. The D gene is left open where the match is weak. Rows give clone size only sometimes, using once, few, many, or a class for an expanded clone.

J: TRBJ2-1; size: .; V: TRBV3-1/TRBV3-2; D: TRBD2; CDR3: CASSPGGLAGGPLGNNEQFF; DNA: TGTGCCAGCAGCCCAGGGGGACTAGCGGGAGGGCCTTTGGGAAACAATGAGCAGTTCTTC
J: TRBJ1-4; size: .; V: TRBV18; D: .; CDR3: CASSHGTTNEKLFF; DNA: TGTGCCAGCTCCCACGGGACAACTAATGAAAAACTGTTTTTT
J: TRBJ1-2; size: .; V: TRBV30; D: .; CDR3: CAWSLGGNGYTF; DNA: TGTGCCTGGAGCCTGGGGGGTAATGGCTACACCTTC
J: TRBJ2-2; size: .; V: TRBV7-6; D: .; CDR3: CASSLAGVPNTGELFF; DNA: TGTGCCAGCAGCTTAGCGGGAGTCCCGAACACCGGGGAGCTGTTTTTT
J: TRBJ2-3; size: .; V: TRBV30; D: TRBD2; CDR3: CAWSVPRWQGGLAGGLGTDTQYF; DNA: TGTGCCTGGAGTGTGCCGAGGTGGCAGGGAGGACTAGCGGGGGGATTGGGCACAGATACGCAGTATTTT
J: TRBJ1-1; size: .; V: TRBV14; D: .; CDR3: CASSQEFGTGGPEAFF; DNA: TGTGCCAGCAGCCAAGAATTTGGGACGGGAGGCCCTGAAGCTTTCTTT
J: TRBJ2-4; size: .; V: TRBV14; D: .; CDR3: CASSQERRPGVGTKNIQYF; DNA: TGTGCCAGCAGCCAAGAACGTCGTCCGGGGGTAGGAACCAAAAACATTCAGTACTTC
J: TRBJ1-2; size: many; V: TRBV25-1; D: .; CDR3: CAVGDYGYTF; DNA: TGTGCCGTAGGGGACTATGGCTACACCTTC
J: TRBJ1-2; size: .; V: TRBV19; D: .; CDR3: CASSIRGTDYGYTF; DNA: TGTGCCAGTAGTATTCGGGGGACTGACTATGGCTACACCTTC
J: TRBJ2-1; size: .; V: TRBV6-2/TRBV6-3; D: TRBD2; CDR3: CASSFAPGLARRESSYNEQFF; DNA: TGTGCCAGCAGTTTCGCGCCGGGACTAGCGAGAAGAGAGAGCTCCTACAATGAGCAGTTCTTC
J: TRBJ2-7; size: .; V: TRBV28; D: .; CDR3: CASSLNSGTPKEQYF; DNA: TGTGCCAGCAGTCTAAACTCCGGGACTCCAAAGGAGCAGTACTTC
J: TRBJ2-7; size: .; V: TRBV5-4; D: TRBD1; CDR3: CASSPGTGPYEQYF; DNA: TGTGCCAGTTCCCCGGGGACAGGGCCTTACGAGCAGTACTTC
J: TRBJ1-2; size: .; V: TRBV2; D: TRBD1; CDR3: CASSPQGNYGYTF; DNA: TGTGCCAGCAGTCCACAGGGGAACTATGGCTACACCTTC